This T cell receptor (beta chain) was found in a study of T-cell reconstitution after alpha-beta-depleted transplantation in children. Unique molecular identifiers were incorporated into the prepared TCRbeta library. TCRdb reanalysed the PCR reads using MiXCR and keeps one entry per CDR3 protein. In the table there are 300,000 to 400,000 distinct CDR3 sequences, 15% to 20% of which are singletons. V lost 6 bases and J 2 bases, leaving 14 bases between the germline ends. This CDR3 region has 15 residues. The V gene's germline CDR1 is KGHSH and CDR2 LQKENI. This clonotype has only a few counts. Its specificity is not known. General observations from the study: It was surviving recipient T cells and thymic progenitors that gave some patients high TCRbeta diversity at day 60. Newly generated T cells supplied most T-cell counts and diversity one year post-transplant. Two months or so post-transplant, alpha-beta T cells reportedly derived from several hundred expanded graft clones.

The source is a male patient under 10 years old who had a stem cell transplant for acute lymphoblastic leukemia, so the T cells may come from the graft donor. The rearrangement joins TRBV18 to TRBJ1-5; D is ambiguous. Sample: PBMCs, mostly from graft donor cells, taken 360 days after TCRalphabeta/CD19-depleted stem cell transplant. The CDR3 nucleotides read TGTGCCAGCTCCCCATACCCACGGGGCAATCAGCCCCAGCATTTT. Amino acids: CASSPYPRGNQPQHF.